A single sample is the source of the 27 T cell receptor beta chains below, sequenced in a study of post-analysis software for immune sequencing data. Whole-study findings and limits: Relative to controls, patients had about five TRBV segments at higher frequency, with TRBV5-6, TRBV5-1 and TRBV20-1 among these.

Researchers reported that TCR beta cDNA libraries carried unique molecular identifiers. TCRdb used MiXCR to reprocess the PCR reads, holding one entry per CDR3 protein. The profile covers about 540,000 distinct CDR3 sequences, with under 40% appearing a single time and around 6% taken by the ten largest. Their antigens remain unidentified. Sequenced input: blood. Receptors were obtained from a girl younger than 18 with multiple sclerosis.

This clonotype came up a few times. The chain combines TRBV4-1 with TRBJ2-1; the match to TRBD1 covers 8 bases. V shed 2 bases, J shed 5 bases, and the junction held 5 bases outside the gene matches. Germline values: CDR1 MGHRA, CDR2 YSYEKL. The length of the CDR3 is 15 residues. This CDR3 is CASSQTGGRDNEQFF. The CDR3 nucleotides are TGCGCCAGCAGCCAAACAGGGGGGCGCGACAATGAGCAGTTCTTC.

This clonotype appeared a few times. The J gene is TRBJ2-1, the V gene TRBV6-2 or TRBV6-3; 11 positions match TRBD2. This CDR3 spans 19 amino acids. The trim removed 2 bases at V and 4 bases at J, leaving 13 bases unmatched. Germline V gene sequence: CDR1 MNHEY, CDR2 SVGEGT. The CDR3 region is CASSYNPGPLAGGYNEQFF. Here the CDR3 DNA reads TGTGCCAGCAGTTACAACCCGGGCCCGCTAGCGGGGGGTTACAATGAGCAGTTCTTC.

V is TRBV7-8 and J is TRBJ2-1; D unclear. This CDR3 has 15 residues. Trimming cost V 8 bases and J 4 bases, with 18 bases left between them. Germline V lookup: CDR1 SGHVS, CDR2 FQNEAQ. The DNA for the CDR3 is TGTGCCAGCGATCTTCGCGAAGGGCCATACAATGAGCAGTTCTTC. Translation: CASDLREGPYNEQFF.

The chain links TRBV20-1 to TRBJ2-5; tentatively, D is TRBD2 (5 bases). V was clipped by 6 bases and J by 3 bases, with 8 bases between them. Germline CDR1 is DFQATT and CDR2 is SNEGSKA (reference sequence). The CDR3 spans 11 residues. The CDR3 loop is CSAAEEETQYF. The CDR3 region has the DNA TGCAGTGCGGCGGAGGAAGAGACCCAGTACTTC.

V is TRBV12-3 or TRBV12-4 and J is TRBJ2-1; the match to TRBD1 covers 7 bases. The CDR3 is 16 amino acids. The trim removed 6 bases at V and 7 bases at J, leaving 15 bases unmatched. DNA for the CDR3: TGTGCCAGCAGACGGACAGGTACGGTGATCACGAATGAGCAGTTCTTC. This gives the protein CASRRTGTVITNEQFF.

The gene calls are TRBV7-9 and TRBJ1-1; the D is unclear. Trimming cost V 5 bases and J 3 bases, with 16 bases left between them. The CDR3 sequence is 15 residues long. CDR1 and CDR2 from the germline V gene are SEHNR and FQNEAQ (reference sequence). The chain's CDR3 is CASSPQPDRYTEAFF. The CDR3 DNA is TGTGCCAGCAGCCCCCAACCTGACCGTTACACTGAAGCTTTCTTT.

The rearrangement uses TRBV3-1 and TRBJ1-2; D perhaps matches TRBD1 (5 bases). With 0 bases removed from V and 4 bases from J, the gap between germline ends came to 9 bases. Germline V CDR1 and CDR2: LGHDT, YNNKEL (reference sequence). The CDR3 runs to 14 residues. CDR3 in DNA: TGTGCCAGCAGCCAAGATGGGGCCCTCTATGGCTACACCTTC. Its protein product is CASSQDGALYGYTF.

In nucleotides, the CDR3 is TGTGCCAGCAGCATACCGGGCCAGACGAGGGATACGCAGTATTTT. Translation: CASSIPGQTRDTQYF. The gene calls are TRBV7-2 and TRBJ2-3, with D uncertain. Per germline, CDR1 SGHTA and CDR2 FQGNSA. With 5 bases removed from V and 6 bases from J, the gap between germline ends came to 18 bases. The CDR3 sequence is 15 residues long.

The chain recombines TRBV11-1 with TRBJ2-5; D call uncertain. Germline V gene sequence: CDR1 SGHAT, CDR2 FQDESV (reference sequence). The CDR3 has 13 residues. Between the trimmed V and J ends, which lost 3 bases and 7 bases, there was a span of 12 bases. The CDR3 protein is CASSFSGEGTQYF. The DNA of the CDR3 is TGTGCCAGCAGCTTTTCCGGTGAAGGGACCCAGTACTTC.

This chain connects TRBV6-1 to TRBJ2-3, with D unresolved. The CDR3 length is 16 residues. With 8 bases removed from V and 3 bases from J, the gap between germline ends came to 21 bases. The germline V gene has CDR1 MNHNS and CDR2 SASEGT. The CDR3 protein is CASGGQWSLVTDTQYF. For the CDR3, the DNA is TGTGCCAGCGGTGGTCAATGGTCTCTTGTGACAGATACGCAGTATTTT.

Details on this clonotype: Mismatch with germline at one junction end may stem from a read error. The chain has TRBV28 and TRBJ2-6, with a tentative D call TRBD1 (5 bases). The CDR3 runs to 17 residues. CDR1 MDHEN and CDR2 SYDVKM come from the germline V gene. The CDR3 nucleotides are TGTGCCAGCAGTTTGTGGCAGTCAAGCTCTGGGGCCAACGCCCTGACTTTC. It encodes CASSLWQSSSGANALTF.

This clonotype was picked up a small number of times. The chain recombines TRBV7-9 with TRBJ2-3; 10 bases agree with TRBD2. After removal of 5 bases from V and 2 bases from J, the junction contained 7 bases not matched to a gene. The CDR3 covers 16 residues. Germline-derived CDR1 and CDR2 are SEHNR and FQNEAQ (reference sequence). CDR3 in DNA: TGTGCCAGCAGCCCATCTAGCGGGGGTCTCACAGATACGCAGTATTTT. Translated: CASSPSSGGLTDTQYF.

The chain carries TRBV7-3 and TRBJ2-6, with D maybe TRBD1 (6 bases). This CDR3 spans 17 amino acids. Trimming stripped 1 base from V and 3 bases from J, with 13 bases between. The germline V gene encodes CDR1 SGHTA and CDR2 FQGTGA. DNA of the CDR3: TGTGCCAGCAGCTTAAAATCAGGGGCCCTTGGGGCCAACGTCCTGACTTTC. Encoded protein: CASSLKSGALGANVLTF.

Only a few counts were recorded for this clonotype. The chain is built from TRBV10-3 and TRBJ2-5, with TRBD2 as a possible D gene (6 bases). The germline gives CDR1 ENHRY, CDR2 SYGVKD. V shed 0 bases and J shed 5 bases, with 13 bases lying between them. There are 15 residues in the CDR3. Here the CDR3 DNA reads TGTGCCATCAGTGAGTCCCCAGCGGGTGGCGAGACCCAGTACTTC. This gives the protein CAISESPAGGETQYF.

This clonotype was recorded a few times. The V and J genes are TRBV4-1 and TRBJ2-1; 11 nucleotides agree with TRBD2. The CDR3 consists of 17 residues. Germline assignment: CDR1 MGHRA and CDR2 YSYEKL. V lost 0 bases and J lost 7; bases outside the gene matches: 8. CDR3 sequence reads: CASSQERLAGGRNEQFF. The CDR3 DNA reads as TGCGCCAGCAGCCAAGAACGTTTAGCGGGGGGGAGGAATGAGCAGTTCTTC.

The gene calls are TRBV6-1 and TRBJ1-2; D is ambiguous. CDR1 is MNHNS and CDR2 is SASEGT in the germline V gene. The germline V and J ends were trimmed by 6 bases and 7 bases, with 12 bases remaining between them. The CDR3 has 12 residues. CDR3 nucleotide sequence: TGTGCCAGCAGAGGACGGCGGAGTGGCTACACCTTC. Translated, it gives CASRGRRSGYTF.

In its sample, this clonotype was seen a few times. The chain recombines TRBV4-1 with TRBJ1-4; D ambiguous. V shed 1 base and J shed 0 bases, with 6 bases lying between them. Looked up from germline, CDR1 is MGHRA and CDR2 is YSYEKL. The CDR3 has 15 amino acids. For the CDR3, the DNA is TGCGCCAGCAGCCAAGTTTTCACAACTAATGAAAAACTGTTTTTT. It yields the protein CASSQVFTTNEKLFF.

J is TRBJ1-1 and V is TRBV20-1, with 10 nucleotides matching TRBD1. The CDR3 spans 15 residues. V trimming: 3 bases; J trimming: 6 bases; junction bases outside the gene matches: 10. CDR1 is DFQATT and CDR2 is SNEGSKA in the germline V gene (reference sequence). Here the CDR3 reads CSASTGGTGDPEAFF. The DNA for the CDR3 is TGCAGTGCTAGTACAGGCGGGACAGGGGATCCTGAAGCTTTCTTT.

This clonotype was seen at least ten times. CDR3 sequence reads: CSVGSALRQETQYF. Written as DNA, the CDR3 is TGCAGCGTTGGGTCCGCCCTGCGCCAAGAGACCCAGTACTTC. The chain joins TRBV29-1 to TRBJ2-5; no clear D gene. Germline assignment: CDR1 SQVTM and CDR2 ANQGSEA. The germline V and J ends were trimmed by 4 bases and 1 base, with 13 bases remaining between them. The CDR3 has 14 residues.

This clonotype was found a few times. CDR3 protein: CASSYTHGIEAFF. The CDR3, as DNA: TGCGCCAGCAGCTATACACACGGGATCGAAGCTTTCTTT. The rearrangement joins TRBV5-1 to TRBJ1-1; unclear D gene. V lost 3 bases and J lost 8, with 14 bases in between. The length of the CDR3 is 13 residues. Germline V gene sequence: CDR1 SGHRS, CDR2 YFSETQ.

At least ten counts were recorded for this clonotype. This rearrangement joins TRBV5-6 to TRBJ2-5, with no clear D. The V gene's germline CDR1 is SGHDT and CDR2 YYEEEE. V gave up 7 bases and J gave up 0 bases, with 4 bases separating them. This CDR3 has 11 amino acids. DNA of the CDR3: TGTGCCAGCCACTACCAAGAGACCCAGTACTTC. It specifies CASHYQETQYF.

The rearrangement links TRBV20-1 to TRBJ2-1; 9 nucleotides line up with TRBD2. CDR3 size: 14 residues. V was pared by 4 bases and J by 4 bases, with 5 bases of the junction left unmatched. Germline CDR1 and CDR2: DFQATT and SNEGSKA (reference sequence). The CDR3 sequence is CSATGGGAYNEQFF. The CDR3 nucleotides read TGCAGTGCTACGGGCGGGGGGGCTTACAATGAGCAGTTCTTC.

The chain joins TRBV11-3 to TRBJ2-1; the match to TRBD1 covers 9 bases. This CDR3 is 18 amino acids long. V dropped 0 bases and J dropped 2; count of bases not matched to a gene: 8. From germline, CDR1 is SGHNT and CDR2 YENEEA. The CDR3 coding sequence is TGTGCCAGCAGCTTAGATTCAGGGGGGACAGGGCCCTACAATGAGCAGTTCTTC. This codes for CASSLDSGGTGPYNEQFF.

This clonotype was counted many times. The CDR3 protein is CASSHKTGPMSSYEQYF. The DNA for the CDR3 is TGCGCCAGCAGCCATAAGACCGGGCCAATGAGCTCCTACGAGCAGTACTTC. This chain connects TRBV4-1 to TRBJ2-7; no clear D gene. CDR1 and CDR2 (germline): MGHRA, YSYEKL. CDR3 length: 17 amino acids. V shed 3 bases and J shed 0 bases, with 18 bases lying between them.

This clonotype was seen a few times. The chain combines TRBV7-2 with TRBJ2-1; D gene unclear. V shed 5 bases and J shed 0 bases, with 14 bases lying between them. Germline-derived CDR1 and CDR2 are SGHTA and FQGNSA. The CDR3 runs to 16 residues. In nucleotides, the CDR3 is TGTGCCAGCAGCCCCAAGACTCAGAGCTCCTACAATGAGCAGTTCTTC. Its protein is CASSPKTQSSYNEQFF.

This clonotype was seen many times. This CDR3 reads CASRLGPIVDTQYF. CDR3 nucleotides: TGTGCCAGCAGACTGGGACCTATCGTAGATACGCAGTATTTT. This chain connects TRBV6-1 to TRBJ2-3, with D possibly being TRBD1 or TRBD2 (5 bases each). The CDR3 totals 14 residues. V lost 6 bases to trimming and J lost 5 bases, with 15 bases between them. Germline assignment: CDR1 MNHNS and CDR2 SASEGT.

The rearrangement uses TRBV7-9 and TRBJ2-5, with 7 bases that match TRBD1. The J call may be in error: the DNA end matches TRBJ2-7 better. The CDR3 runs to 15 residues. Looked up from germline, CDR1 is SEHNR and CDR2 is FQNEAQ (reference sequence). As DNA, the CDR3 is TGTGCCAGCAGCGTATCGACAGGGTTTCCCCACGAGCAGTACTTC. Its protein is CASSVSTGFPHEQYF.